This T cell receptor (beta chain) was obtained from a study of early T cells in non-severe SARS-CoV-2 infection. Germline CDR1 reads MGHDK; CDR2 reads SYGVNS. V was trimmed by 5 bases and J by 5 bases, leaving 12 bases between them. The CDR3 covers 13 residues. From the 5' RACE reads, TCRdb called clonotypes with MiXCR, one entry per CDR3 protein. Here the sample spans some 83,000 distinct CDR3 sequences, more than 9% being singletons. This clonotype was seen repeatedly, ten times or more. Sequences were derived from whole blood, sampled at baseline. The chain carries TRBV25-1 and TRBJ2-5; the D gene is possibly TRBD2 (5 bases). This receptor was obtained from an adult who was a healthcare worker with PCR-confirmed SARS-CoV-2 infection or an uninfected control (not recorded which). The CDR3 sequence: CASSRRSGETQYF. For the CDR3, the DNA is TGTGCCAGCAGTCGAAGGTCGGGGGAGACCCAGTACTTC.